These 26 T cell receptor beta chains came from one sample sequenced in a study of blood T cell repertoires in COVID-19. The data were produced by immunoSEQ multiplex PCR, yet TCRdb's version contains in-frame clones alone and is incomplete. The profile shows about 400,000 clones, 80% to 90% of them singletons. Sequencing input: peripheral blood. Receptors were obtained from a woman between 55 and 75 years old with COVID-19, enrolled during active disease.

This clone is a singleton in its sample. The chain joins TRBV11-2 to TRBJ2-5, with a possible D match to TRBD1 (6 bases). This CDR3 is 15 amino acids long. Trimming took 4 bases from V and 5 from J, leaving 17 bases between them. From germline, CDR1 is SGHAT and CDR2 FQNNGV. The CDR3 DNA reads TGTGCCAGCAGCTACACGTCAGGGGCTAAGGAGACCCAGTACTTC. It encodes CASSYTSGAKETQYF.

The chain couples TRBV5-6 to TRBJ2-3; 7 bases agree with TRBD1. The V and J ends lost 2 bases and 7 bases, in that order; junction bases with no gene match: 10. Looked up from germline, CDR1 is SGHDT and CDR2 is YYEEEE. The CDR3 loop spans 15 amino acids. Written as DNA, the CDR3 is TGTGCCAGCAGCTTAAGGGACAGCTTTTCAAATACGCAGTATTTT. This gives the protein CASSLRDSFSNTQYF.

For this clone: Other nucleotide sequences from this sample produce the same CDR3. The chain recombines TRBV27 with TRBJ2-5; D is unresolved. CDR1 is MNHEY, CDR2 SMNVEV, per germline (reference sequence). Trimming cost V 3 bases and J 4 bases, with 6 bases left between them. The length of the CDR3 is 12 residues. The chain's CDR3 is CASSLRGETQYF. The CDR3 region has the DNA TGTGCCAGCAGTTTGAGAGGAGAGACCCAGTACTTC.

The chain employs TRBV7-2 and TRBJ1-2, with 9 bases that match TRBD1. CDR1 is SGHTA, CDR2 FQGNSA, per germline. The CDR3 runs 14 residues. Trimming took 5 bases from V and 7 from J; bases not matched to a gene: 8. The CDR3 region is CASSGTGLGGGYTF. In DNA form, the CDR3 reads TGTGCCAGCAGCGGGACAGGGCTTGGTGGTGGCTACACCTTC.

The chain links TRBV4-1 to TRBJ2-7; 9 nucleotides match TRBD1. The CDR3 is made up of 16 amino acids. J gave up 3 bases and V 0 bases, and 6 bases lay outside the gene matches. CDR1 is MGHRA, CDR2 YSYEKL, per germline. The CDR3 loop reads CASSQDTSDRGYEQYF. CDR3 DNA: TGCGCCAGCAGCCAAGACACGTCGGACAGGGGCTACGAGCAGTACTTC.

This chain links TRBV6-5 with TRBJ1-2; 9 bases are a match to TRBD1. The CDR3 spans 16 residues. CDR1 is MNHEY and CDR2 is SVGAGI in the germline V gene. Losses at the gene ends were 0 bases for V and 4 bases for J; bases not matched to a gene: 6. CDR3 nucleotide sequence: TGTGCCAGCAGTTACTCAGGCCAGACAGGGGGCTATGGCTACACCTTC. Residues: CASSYSGQTGGYGYTF.

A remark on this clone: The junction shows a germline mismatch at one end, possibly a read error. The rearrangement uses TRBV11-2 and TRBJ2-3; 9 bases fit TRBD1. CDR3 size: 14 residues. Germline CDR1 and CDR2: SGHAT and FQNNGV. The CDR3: CASSLGQGTGTQYF. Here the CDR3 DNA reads TGTGCCAGCAGCTTGGGACAGGGTACAGGTACGCAGTATTTT.

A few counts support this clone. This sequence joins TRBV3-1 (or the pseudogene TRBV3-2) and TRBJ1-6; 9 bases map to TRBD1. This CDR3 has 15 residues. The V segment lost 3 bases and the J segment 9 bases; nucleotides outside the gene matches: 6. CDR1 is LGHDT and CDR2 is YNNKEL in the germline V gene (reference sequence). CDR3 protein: CASSHLPGQGSPLHF. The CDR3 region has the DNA TGTGCCAGCAGCCATTTACCGGGACAGGGTTCACCCCTCCACTTT.

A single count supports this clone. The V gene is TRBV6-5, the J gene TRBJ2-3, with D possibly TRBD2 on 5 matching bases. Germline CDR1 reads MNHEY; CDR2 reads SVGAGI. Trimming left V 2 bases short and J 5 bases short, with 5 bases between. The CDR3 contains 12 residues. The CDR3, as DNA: TGTGCCAGCAGTTACGGACTAGATACGCAGTATTTT. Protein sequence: CASSYGLDTQYF.

In nucleotides, the CDR3 is TGTGCCAGCAGCGTAGAATCGGGTGTTGAAGCTTTCTTT. This codes for CASSVESGVEAFF. This chain uses TRBV9 with TRBJ1-1, with D unresolved. Germline-derived CDR1 and CDR2 are SGDLS and YYNGEE. V dropped 0 bases and J dropped 7 bases, with 10 bases sitting between them. This CDR3 region has 13 residues.

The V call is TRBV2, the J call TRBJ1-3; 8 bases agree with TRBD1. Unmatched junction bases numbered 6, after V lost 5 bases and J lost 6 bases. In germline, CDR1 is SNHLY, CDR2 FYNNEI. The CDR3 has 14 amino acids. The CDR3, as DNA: TGTGCCAGCAGTATTGACAGGGGTGAAAACACCATATATTTT. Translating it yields CASSIDRGENTIYF.

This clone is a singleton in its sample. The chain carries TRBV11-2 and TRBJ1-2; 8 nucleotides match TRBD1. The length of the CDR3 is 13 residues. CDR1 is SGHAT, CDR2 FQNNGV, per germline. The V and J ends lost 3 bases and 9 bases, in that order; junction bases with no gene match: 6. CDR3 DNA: TGTGCCAGCAGCTTTAGGCAGGGGGCCAGCTACACCTTC. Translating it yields CASSFRQGASYTF.

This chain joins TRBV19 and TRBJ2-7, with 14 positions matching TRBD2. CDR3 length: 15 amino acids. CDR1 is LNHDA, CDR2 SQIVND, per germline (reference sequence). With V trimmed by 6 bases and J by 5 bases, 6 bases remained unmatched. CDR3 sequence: CASRRTSGGPDEQYF. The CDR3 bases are TGTGCCAGTAGGCGGACTAGCGGGGGGCCAGACGAGCAGTACTTC.

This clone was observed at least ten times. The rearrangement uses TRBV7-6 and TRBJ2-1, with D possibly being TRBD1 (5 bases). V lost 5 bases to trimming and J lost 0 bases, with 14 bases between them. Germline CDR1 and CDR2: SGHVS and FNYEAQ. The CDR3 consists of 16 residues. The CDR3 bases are TGTGCCAGCAGCCCGACAGCACCCAACTCCTACAATGAGCAGTTCTTC. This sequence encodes CASSPTAPNSYNEQFF.

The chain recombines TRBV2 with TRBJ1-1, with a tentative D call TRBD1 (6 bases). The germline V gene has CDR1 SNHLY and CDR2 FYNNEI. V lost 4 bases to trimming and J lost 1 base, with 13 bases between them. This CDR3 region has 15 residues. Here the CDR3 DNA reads TGTGCCAGCAGTGTCGGGGGGGCCGGGAACACTGAAGCTTTCTTT. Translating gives CASSVGGAGNTEAFF.

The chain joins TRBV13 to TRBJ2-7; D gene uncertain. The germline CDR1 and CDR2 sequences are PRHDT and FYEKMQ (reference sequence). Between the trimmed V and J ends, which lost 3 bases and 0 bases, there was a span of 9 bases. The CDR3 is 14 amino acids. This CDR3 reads CASSFDPSSYEQYF. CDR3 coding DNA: TGTGCCAGCAGCTTCGACCCTAGCTCCTACGAGCAGTACTTC.

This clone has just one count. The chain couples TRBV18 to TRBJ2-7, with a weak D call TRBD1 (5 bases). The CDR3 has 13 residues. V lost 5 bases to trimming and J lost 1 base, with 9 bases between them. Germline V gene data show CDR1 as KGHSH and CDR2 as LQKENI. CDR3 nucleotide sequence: TGTGCCAGCTCATCTCAGGGTTCCTACGAGCAGTACTTC. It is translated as CASSSQGSYEQYF. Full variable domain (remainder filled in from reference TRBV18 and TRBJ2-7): NAGVMQNPRHLVRRRGQEARLRCSPMKGHSHVYWYRQLPEEGLKFMVYLQKENIIDESGMPKERFSAEFPKEGPSILRIQQVVRGDSAAYFCASSSQGSYEQYFGPGTRLTVT.

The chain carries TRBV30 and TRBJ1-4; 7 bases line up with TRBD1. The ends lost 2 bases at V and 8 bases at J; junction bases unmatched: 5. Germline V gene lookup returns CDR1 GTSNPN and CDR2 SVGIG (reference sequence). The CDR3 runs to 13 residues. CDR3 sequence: CAWSLLTGEKLFF. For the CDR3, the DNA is TGTGCCTGGAGTCTCTTGACAGGGGAAAAACTGTTTTTT.

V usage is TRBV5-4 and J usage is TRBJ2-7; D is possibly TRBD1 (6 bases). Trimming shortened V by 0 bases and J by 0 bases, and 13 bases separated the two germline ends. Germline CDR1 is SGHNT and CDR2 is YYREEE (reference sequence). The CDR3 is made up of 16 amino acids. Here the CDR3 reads CASSLGGMGASYEQYF. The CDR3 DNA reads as TGTGCCAGCAGCTTGGGCGGCATGGGGGCCTCCTACGAGCAGTACTTC.

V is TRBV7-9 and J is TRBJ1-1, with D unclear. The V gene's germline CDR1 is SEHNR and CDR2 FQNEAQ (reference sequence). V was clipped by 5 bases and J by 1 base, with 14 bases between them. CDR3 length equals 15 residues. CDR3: CASSIRDPGNTEAFF. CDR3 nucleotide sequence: TGTGCCAGCAGCATTCGGGATCCCGGGAACACTGAAGCTTTCTTT.

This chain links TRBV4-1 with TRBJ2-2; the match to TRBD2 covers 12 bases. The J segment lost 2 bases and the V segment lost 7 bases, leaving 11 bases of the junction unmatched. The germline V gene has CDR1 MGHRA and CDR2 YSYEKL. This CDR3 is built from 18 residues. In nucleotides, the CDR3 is TGCGCCAGCACCCGAGGGCCTAGCGGGGGGGCTAACACCGGGGAGCTGTTTTTT. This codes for CASTRGPSGGANTGELFF.

The CDR3 coding sequence is TGCAGCGTTGATGAAGAGGGACAGGGTGACTACGAGCAGTACTTC. Encoded protein: CSVDEEGQGDYEQYF. The chain couples TRBV29-1 to TRBJ2-7, with 9 bases aligning to TRBD1. From germline, CDR1 is SQVTM and CDR2 ANQGSEA. J was trimmed by 3 bases and V by 3 bases; bases with no gene match: 9. This CDR3 has 15 residues.

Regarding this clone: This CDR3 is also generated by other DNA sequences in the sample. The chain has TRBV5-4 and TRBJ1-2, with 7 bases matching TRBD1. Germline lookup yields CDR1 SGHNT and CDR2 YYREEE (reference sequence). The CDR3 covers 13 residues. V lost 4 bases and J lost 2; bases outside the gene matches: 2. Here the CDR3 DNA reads TGTGCCAGCAGCCAGACAGGGAACTATGGCTACACCTTC. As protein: CASSQTGNYGYTF.

Here the CDR3 DNA reads TGTGCCAGCTCGCAGGGAAGGACAGGCCCTGGCTACACCTTC. Translated: CASSQGRTGPGYTF. The chain has TRBV18 and TRBJ1-2; TRBD1 aligns across 7 bases. The CDR3 runs to 14 residues. Unmatched junction bases numbered 11, after V lost 6 bases and J lost 7 bases. CDR1 is KGHSH, CDR2 LQKENI, per germline.

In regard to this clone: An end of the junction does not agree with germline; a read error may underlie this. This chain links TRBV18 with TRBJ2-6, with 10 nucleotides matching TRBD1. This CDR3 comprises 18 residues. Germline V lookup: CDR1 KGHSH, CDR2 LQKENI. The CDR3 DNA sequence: TGTACCAGCTCACCAAGGGGGACAGGGGACTCTGGGGCCAACGTCCTGACTTTC. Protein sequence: CTSSPRGTGDSGANVLTF. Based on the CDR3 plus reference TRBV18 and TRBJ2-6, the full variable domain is NAGVMQNPRHLVRRRGQEARLRCSPMKGHSHVYWYRQLPEEGLKFMVYLQKENIIDESGMPKERFSAEFPKEGPSILRIQQVVRGDSAAYFCTSSPRGTGDSGANVLTFGAGSRLTVL.

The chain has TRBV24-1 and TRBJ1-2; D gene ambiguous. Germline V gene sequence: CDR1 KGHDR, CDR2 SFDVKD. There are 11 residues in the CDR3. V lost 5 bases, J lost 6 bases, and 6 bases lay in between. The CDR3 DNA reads TGTGCCACCAGTGGTTTCGATGGCTACACCTTC. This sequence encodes CATSGFDGYTF.